This T cell receptor (beta chain) appears in the sequencing data of a study of T cell repertoires in aging, cancer and after chemotherapy. Looking at the study overall: The full dataset contained some 8.7 million TCR reads. Study results and caveats: Rebound thymic output was suggested by rising median generation probability during chemotherapy in each cancer cohort. Healthy donors lost TCR diversity with age mainly through richness, cancer patients through richness and evenness.

Per the germline V gene, CDR1 is ENHRY and CDR2 is SYGVKD. V was trimmed by 10 bases and J by 3 bases, leaving 13 bases between them. The CDR3 runs 14 residues. TRB rearrangements spanning V, D and J were amplified using mixed TRB-A/B primers. From the multiplex PCR reads, TCRdb called clonotypes with MiXCR, one entry per CDR3 protein. The sample holds about 4,500 distinct CDR3 sequences, about 40% seen once. Amplification of TCR beta used genomic DNA extracted from peripheral blood. As concerns this clonotype: What it binds is not known.

This chain links TRBV10-3 with TRBJ1-6; the D gene is possibly TRBD1 (5 bases). This clonotype was sampled from a human donor with a solid tumor. The sequenced sample was blood. CDR3 coding DNA: TGTGCCAGTGGGACTGCCGACTATAATTCACCCCTCCACTTT. Encoded protein: CASGTADYNSPLHF.